This T cell receptor (beta chain) was documented in a study of blood T cells in healthy people across ages. A second PCR of roughly 7 to 11 cycles used a sample-barcoded 5' primer and a J-beta primer mix. One entry per CDR3 protein, called by TCRdb with MiXCR from the 5' RACE reads. The sample shows 540,000 or so distinct CDR3 sequences, roughly 43% of them seen only once. The CDR3 runs 14 residues. In germline, CDR1 is SGHRS, CDR2 YFSETQ. The V and J ends lost 5 bases and 1 base, in that order; junction bases with no gene match: 4. Specimen: blood. The TCR was taken from a man older than 75 in good health. The chain carries TRBV5-1 and TRBJ2-5; TRBD1 agrees at 8 bases. The CDR3 nucleotides are TGCGCCAGCAGATACGGGACAGGCCAAGAGACCCAGTACTTC. It encodes CASRYGTGQETQYF.